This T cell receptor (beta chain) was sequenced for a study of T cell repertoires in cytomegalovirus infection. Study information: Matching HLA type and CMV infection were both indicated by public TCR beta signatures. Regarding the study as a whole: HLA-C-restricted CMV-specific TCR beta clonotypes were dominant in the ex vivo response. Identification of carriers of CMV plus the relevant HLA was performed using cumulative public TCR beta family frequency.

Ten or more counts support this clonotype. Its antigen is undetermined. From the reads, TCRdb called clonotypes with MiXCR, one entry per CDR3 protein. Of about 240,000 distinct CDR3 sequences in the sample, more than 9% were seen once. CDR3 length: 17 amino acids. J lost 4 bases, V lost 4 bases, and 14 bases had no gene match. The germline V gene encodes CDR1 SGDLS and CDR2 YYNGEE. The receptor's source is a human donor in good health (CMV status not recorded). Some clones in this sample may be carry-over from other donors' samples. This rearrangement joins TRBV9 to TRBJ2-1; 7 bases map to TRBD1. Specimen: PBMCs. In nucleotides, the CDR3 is TGTGCCAGCAGCCGAACGGGTAGACAGGGAACTTACAATGAGCAGTTCTTC. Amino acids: CASSRTGRQGTYNEQFF.